This TCR beta chain was profiled in a study of T-cell reconstitution after alpha-beta-depleted transplantation in children. With 5 bases clipped from V and 8 bases from J, the junction kept 20 bases outside the gene matches. This CDR3 is built from 18 residues. Germline CDR1 is SGHAT and CDR2 is FQDESV (reference sequence). Study-level points and caveats: As was reported, about two months after transplant, alpha-beta T cells came from several hundred expanded graft clones. Some patients owed their high day-60 TCRbeta diversity to surviving recipient T cells and thymic progenitors. Fresh T-cell production supplied most of the T-cell counts and diversity seen one year after transplant.

Many counts were recorded for this clonotype. Its specificity is not known. Unique molecular identifiers were used to barcode this TCRbeta library. TCRdb analysed the PCR reads with MiXCR anew, one entry per CDR3 protein. Among roughly 76,000 distinct CDR3 sequences listed, 11% were seen once. Here the sequenced sample was PBMCs, taken before TCRalphabeta/CD19-depleted stem cell transplant. The sequence came from a boy aged 10-17 years with acute myeloid leukemia, due to receive a stem cell transplant. The chain joins TRBV11-1 to TRBJ2-1; 8 bases agree with TRBD1. For the CDR3, the DNA is TGTGCCAGCAGCATACCCCGGGACAGGTATTTTATAATCGATGAGCAGTTCTTC. Translated: CASSIPRDRYFIIDEQFF.